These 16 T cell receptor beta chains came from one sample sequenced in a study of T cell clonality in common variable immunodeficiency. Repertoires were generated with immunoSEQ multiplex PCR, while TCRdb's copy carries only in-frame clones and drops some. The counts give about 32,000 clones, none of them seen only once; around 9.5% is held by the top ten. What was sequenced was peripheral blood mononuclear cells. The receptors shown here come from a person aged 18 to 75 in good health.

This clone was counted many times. This CDR3 reads CSARVGGTRRREAFF. The part of the CDR3 DNA that was read is TGCAGTGCTAGGGTCGGGGGGACCCGGAGAAGAGAA. The V call is TRBV20-1, the J call TRBJ1-1; TRBD1 might be the D (5 bases). Read coverage stops 3 residues before the CDR3 terminus; the germline J gene supplies the remainder. The CDR3 spans 15 residues. The germline gives CDR1 DFQATT, CDR2 SNEGSKA (reference sequence).

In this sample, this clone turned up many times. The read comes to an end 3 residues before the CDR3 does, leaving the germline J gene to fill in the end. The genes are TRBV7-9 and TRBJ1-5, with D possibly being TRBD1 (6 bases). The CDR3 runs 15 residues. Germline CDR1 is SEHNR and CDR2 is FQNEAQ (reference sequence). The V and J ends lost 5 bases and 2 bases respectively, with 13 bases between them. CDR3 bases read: TGTGCCAGCAGCCCCACCTCAGGGGGCAATCAGCCC. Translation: CASSPTSGGNQP. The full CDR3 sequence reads CASSPTSGGNQPQHF.

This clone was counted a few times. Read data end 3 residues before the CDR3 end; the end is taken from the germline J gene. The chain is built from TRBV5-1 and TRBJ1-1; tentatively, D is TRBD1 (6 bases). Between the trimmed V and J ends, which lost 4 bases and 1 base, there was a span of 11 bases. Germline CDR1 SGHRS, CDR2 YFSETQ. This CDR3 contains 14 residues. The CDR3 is CASSTSDRNTEAFF. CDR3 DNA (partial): TGCGCCAGCAGCACCTCGGACAGGAACACTGAA.

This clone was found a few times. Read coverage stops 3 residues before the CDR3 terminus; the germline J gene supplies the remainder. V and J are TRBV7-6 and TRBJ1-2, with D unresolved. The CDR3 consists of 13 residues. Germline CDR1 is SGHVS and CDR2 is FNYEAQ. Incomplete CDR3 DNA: TGTGCCAGCAGCTCCCTGATTGGCAATGAC. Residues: CASSSLIGND. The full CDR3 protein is CASSSLIGNDYTF.

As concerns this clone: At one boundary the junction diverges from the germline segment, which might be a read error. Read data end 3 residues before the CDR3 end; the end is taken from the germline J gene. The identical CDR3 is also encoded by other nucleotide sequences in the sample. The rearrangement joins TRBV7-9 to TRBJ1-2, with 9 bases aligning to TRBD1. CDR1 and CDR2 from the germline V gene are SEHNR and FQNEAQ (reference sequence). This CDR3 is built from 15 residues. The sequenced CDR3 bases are TGTGCCAGCAGCTTATCGGGACAGGGATCCTATGGT. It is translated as CASSLSGQGSYG. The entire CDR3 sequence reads CASSLSGQGSYGYTF.

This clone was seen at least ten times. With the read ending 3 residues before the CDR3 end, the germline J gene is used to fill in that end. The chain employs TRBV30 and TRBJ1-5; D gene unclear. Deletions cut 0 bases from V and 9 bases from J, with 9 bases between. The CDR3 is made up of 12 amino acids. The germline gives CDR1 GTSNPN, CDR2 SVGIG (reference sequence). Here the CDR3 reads CAWSVPRGPQHF. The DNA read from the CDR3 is TGTGCCTGGAGTGTTCCGCGGGGGCCC.

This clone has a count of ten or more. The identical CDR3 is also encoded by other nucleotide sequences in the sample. The CDR3 bases that were read are TGCAGTGCTAGAGTACCGACTAGCTCTTCTAACGAG. Translation: CSARVPTSSSNE. The full CDR3 protein reads CSARVPTSSSNEQYF. The chain combines TRBV20-1 with TRBJ2-7; 7 nucleotides agree with TRBD2. The read terminates 3 residues before the CDR3 end, so the remaining end is supplied by the germline J gene. CDR1 DFQATT and CDR2 SNEGSKA come from the germline V gene (reference sequence). The CDR3 length is 15 residues. V lost 1 base, J lost 5 bases, and 11 bases stayed unmatched.

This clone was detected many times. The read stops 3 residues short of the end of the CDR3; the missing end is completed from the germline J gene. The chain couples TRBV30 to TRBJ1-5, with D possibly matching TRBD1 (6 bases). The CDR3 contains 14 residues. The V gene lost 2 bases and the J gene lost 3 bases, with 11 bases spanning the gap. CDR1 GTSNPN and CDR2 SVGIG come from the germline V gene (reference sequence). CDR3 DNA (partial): TGTGCCTGGAGTACCCAGGGGACCAATCAGCCC. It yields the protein CAWSTQGTNQP. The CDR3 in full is CAWSTQGTNQPQHF. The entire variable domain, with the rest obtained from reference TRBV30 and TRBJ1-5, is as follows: SQTIHQWPATLVQPVGSPLSLECTVEGTSNPNLYWYRQAAGRGLQLLFYSVGIGQISSEVPQNLSASRPQDRQFILSSKKLLLSDSGFYLCAWSTQGTNQPQHFGDGTRLSIL.

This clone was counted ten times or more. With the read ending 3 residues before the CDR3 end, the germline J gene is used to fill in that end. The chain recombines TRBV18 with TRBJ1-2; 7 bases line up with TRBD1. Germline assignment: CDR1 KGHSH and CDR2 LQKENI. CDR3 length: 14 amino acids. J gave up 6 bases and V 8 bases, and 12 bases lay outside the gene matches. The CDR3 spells CASTTGQGDHGYTF. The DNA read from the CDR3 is TGTGCCAGCACCACCGGGCAGGGGGACCATGGC.

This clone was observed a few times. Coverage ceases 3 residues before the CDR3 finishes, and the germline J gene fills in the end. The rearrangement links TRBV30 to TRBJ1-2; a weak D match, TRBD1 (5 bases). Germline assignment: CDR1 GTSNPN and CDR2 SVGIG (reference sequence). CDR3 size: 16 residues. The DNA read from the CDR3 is TGTGCCTGGGGCGGATGGCTAGCGGGACGCTCCTACGAC. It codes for CAWGGWLAGRSYD. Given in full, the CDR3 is CAWGGWLAGRSYDYTF.

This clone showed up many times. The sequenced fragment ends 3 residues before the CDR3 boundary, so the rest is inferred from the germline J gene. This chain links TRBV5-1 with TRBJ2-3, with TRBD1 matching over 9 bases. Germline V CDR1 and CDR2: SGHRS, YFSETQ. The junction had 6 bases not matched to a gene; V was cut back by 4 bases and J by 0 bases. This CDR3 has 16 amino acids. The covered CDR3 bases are TGCGCCAGCAGCACCGGACAGGGGACTAGCACAGATACG. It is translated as CASSTGQGTSTDT. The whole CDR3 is CASSTGQGTSTDTQYF.

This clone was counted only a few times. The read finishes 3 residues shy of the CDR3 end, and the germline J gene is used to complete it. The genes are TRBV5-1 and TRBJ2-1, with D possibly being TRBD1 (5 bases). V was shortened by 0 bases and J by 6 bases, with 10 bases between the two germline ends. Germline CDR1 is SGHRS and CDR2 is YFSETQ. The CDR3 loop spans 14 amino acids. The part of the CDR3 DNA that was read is TGCGCCAGCAGCTTGGCGGTAGGGGCCAATGAG. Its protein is CASSLAVGANE. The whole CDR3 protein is CASSLAVGANEQFF.

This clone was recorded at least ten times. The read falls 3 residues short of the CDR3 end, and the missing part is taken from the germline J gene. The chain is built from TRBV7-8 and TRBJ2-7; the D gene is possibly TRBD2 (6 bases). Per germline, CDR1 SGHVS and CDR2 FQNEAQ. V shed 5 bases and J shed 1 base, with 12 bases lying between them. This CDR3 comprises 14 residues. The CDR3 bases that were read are TGTGCCAGCAGCCCCTTCGGGGGTTCCTACGAG. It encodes CASSPFGGSYE. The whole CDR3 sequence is CASSPFGGSYEQYF.

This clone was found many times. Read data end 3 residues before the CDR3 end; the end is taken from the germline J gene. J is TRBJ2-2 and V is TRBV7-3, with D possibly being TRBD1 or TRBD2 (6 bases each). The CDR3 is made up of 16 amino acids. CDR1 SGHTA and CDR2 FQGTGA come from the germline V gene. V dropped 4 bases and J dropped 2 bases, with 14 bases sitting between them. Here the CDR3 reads CASSSFRGTNTGELFF. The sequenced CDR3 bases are TGTGCCAGCAGCTCCTTCCGCGGGACAAACACCGGGGAG. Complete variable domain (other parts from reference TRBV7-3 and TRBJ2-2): GAGVSQTPSNKVTEKGKYVELRCDPISGHTALYWYRQSLGQGPEFLIYFQGTGAADDSGLPNDRFFAVRPEGSVSTLKIQRTERGDSAVYLCASSSFRGTNTGELFFGEGSRLTVL.

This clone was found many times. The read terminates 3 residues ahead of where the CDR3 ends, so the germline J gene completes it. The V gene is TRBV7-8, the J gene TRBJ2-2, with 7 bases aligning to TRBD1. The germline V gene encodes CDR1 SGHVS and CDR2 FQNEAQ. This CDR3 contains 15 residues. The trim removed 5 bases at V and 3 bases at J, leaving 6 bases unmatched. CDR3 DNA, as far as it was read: TGTGCCAGCAGCACGGGACAGAGTTACACCGGGGAG. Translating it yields CASSTGQSYTGE. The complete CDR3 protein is CASSTGQSYTGELFF. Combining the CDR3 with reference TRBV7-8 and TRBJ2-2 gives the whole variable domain GAGVSQSPRYKVAKRGQDVALRCDPISGHVSLFWYQQALGQGPEFLTYFQNEAQLDKSGLPSDRFFAERPEGSVSTLKIQRTQQEDSAVYLCASSTGQSYTGELFFGEGSRLTVL.

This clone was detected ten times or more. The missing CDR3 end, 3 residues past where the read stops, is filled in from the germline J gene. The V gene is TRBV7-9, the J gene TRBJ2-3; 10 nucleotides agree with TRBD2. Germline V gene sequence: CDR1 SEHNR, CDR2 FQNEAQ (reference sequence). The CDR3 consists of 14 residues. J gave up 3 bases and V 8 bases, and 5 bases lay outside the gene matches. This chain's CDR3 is CASGAGGPTDTQYF. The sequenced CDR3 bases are TGTGCCAGCGGAGCGGGAGGGCCGACAGATACG.